These 28 T cell receptor beta chains were sequenced from one sample in a study of vaccination and CD4 T cells after COVID-19. At the Johns Hopkins FTIC core, DNA taken from cultured CD4+ T cells was sequenced by way of the Oncomine TCR Beta short-read assay. TCRdb passed the PCR reads through MiXCR, listing each CDR3 protein once. Among around 19,000 distinct CDR3 sequences listed, 50% to 65% were seen once. Treatment specified: approximately nine-day PBMC culture with coronavirus spike peptide pools or control peptides (ViraFEST assay). Their cognate antigens are unknown. Sequenced material: CD4+ T cells from blood, cultured in vitro. Source of these receptors: a human donor who had recovered from COVID-19.

V and J are TRBV7-9 and TRBJ1-2; D may be TRBD1 (6 bases). The ends were cut back, 5 bases at V and 2 bases at J, with 15 bases in the middle. This CDR3 comprises 15 residues. Germline V CDR1 and CDR2: SEHNR, FQNEAQ (reference sequence). This CDR3 reads CASSPQGEGNYGYTF. The CDR3 region has the DNA TGTGCCAGCAGCCCACAGGGTGAGGGGAACTATGGCTACACCTTC. Filled out from reference TRBV7-9 and TRBJ1-2, the complete variable domain reads DTGVSQNPRHKITKRGQNVTFRCDPISEHNRLYWYRQTLGQGPEFLTYFQNEAQLEKSRLLSDRFSAERPKGSFSTLEIQRTEQGDSAMYLCASSPQGEGNYGYTFGSGTRLTVV.

This clonotype was picked up a small number of times. The V call is TRBV20-1, the J call TRBJ2-6; D call uncertain. The V end lost 2 bases, the J end lost 0 bases, and 11 bases lay between the germline ends. The germline V gene encodes CDR1 DFQATT and CDR2 SNEGSKA (reference sequence). The CDR3 spans 16 residues. In nucleotides, the CDR3 is TGCAGTGCTAGATGGGCAGGTGTCTCTGGGGCCAACGTCCTGACTTTC. It codes for CSARWAGVSGANVLTF.

The genes are TRBV7-9 and TRBJ2-3; the match to TRBD2 covers 14 bases. Germline V lookup: CDR1 SEHNR, CDR2 FQNEAQ (reference sequence). The ends lost 4 bases at V and 0 bases at J; junction bases unmatched: 3. The CDR3 runs 17 residues. CDR3 DNA: TGTGCCAGCAGCTCGGGGACTAGCGGGGGAAGCACAGATACGCAGTATTTT. Its protein product is CASSSGTSGGSTDTQYF.

In its sample, this clonotype was seen a few times. The rearrangement uses TRBV28 and TRBJ2-3, with TRBD2 matching over 7 bases. This CDR3 spans 16 amino acids. The germline CDR1 and CDR2 sequences are MDHEN and SYDVKM. J lost 1 base, V lost 6 bases, and 10 bases had no gene match. CDR3 in DNA: TGTGCCAGCAGAGGCCTGAGGCTAGCGGGCACAGATACGCAGTATTTT. Translated, it gives CASRGLRLAGTDTQYF.

The chain couples TRBV29-1 to TRBJ2-3; D perhaps matches TRBD2 (6 bases). Germline V lookup: CDR1 SQVTM, CDR2 ANQGSEA. CDR3 length: 15 residues. Between the trimmed V and J ends, which lost 4 bases and 3 bases, there was a span of 17 bases. CDR3 region: CSVGGGGVGTDTQYF. The CDR3 DNA reads TGCAGCGTTGGAGGAGGAGGGGTAGGGACAGATACGCAGTATTTT.

This rearrangement joins TRBV2 to TRBJ1-5, with D hard to call. V was cut by 1 base and J by 4 bases, with 8 bases left in between. Germline values: CDR1 SNHLY, CDR2 FYNNEI. The CDR3 has 14 residues. The CDR3 region is CASSEGLGNQPQHF. DNA of the CDR3: TGTGCCAGCAGTGAAGGGTTAGGGAATCAGCCCCAGCATTTT.

The V gene is TRBV27, the J gene TRBJ2-7; the D is unclear. CDR1 MNHEY and CDR2 SMNVEV come from the germline V gene (reference sequence). The CDR3 is made up of 15 amino acids. The ends were cut back, 6 bases at V and 2 bases at J, with 17 bases in the middle. The CDR3 nucleotides read TGTGCCAGCAGGGGAAGGGCAGGATGGGCCTACGAGCAGTACTTC. Translation gives CASRGRAGWAYEQYF.

This clonotype turned up a few times. CDR3 sequence (DNA): TGTGCCAGCTCACTCCGGACGACTAGCGGGAGGAAGGGAGAGACCCAGTACTTC. The encoded protein is CASSLRTTSGRKGETQYF. The V call is TRBV18, the J call TRBJ2-5, with 13 bases matching TRBD2. V lost 4 bases to trimming and J lost 4 bases; unmatched junction nucleotides: 12. The CDR3 extends over 18 amino acids. Per the germline V gene, CDR1 is KGHSH and CDR2 is LQKENI.

There are a few counts of this clonotype. This rearrangement joins TRBV7-8 to TRBJ2-7; D unresolved. CDR3 length: 16 residues. The V end was cut by 1 base, the J end by 6 bases, with 19 bases between. CDR1 is SGHVS and CDR2 is FQNEAQ in the germline V gene. The DNA of the CDR3 is TGTGCCAGCAGCTTAGTTGGCGGTAGTGCTACTACCGAGCAGTACTTC. Encoded protein: CASSLVGGSATTEQYF.

In this sample, this clonotype turned up once. V is TRBV20-1 and J is TRBJ2-7; D gene unclear. Germline V gives CDR1 DFQATT, CDR2 SNEGSKA (reference sequence). The V end lost 5 bases, the J end lost 5 bases, and 10 bases lay between the germline ends. The CDR3 is 11 amino acids. CDR3 nucleotide sequence: TGCAGTGCTCACATCATCCACGAGCAGTACTTC. Translation gives CSAHIIHEQYF.

V and J are TRBV20-1 and TRBJ2-7; the D gene is possibly TRBD1 (5 bases). Trimming removed 2 bases at V and 6 bases at J, with 11 bases between. Germline CDR1 reads DFQATT; CDR2 reads SNEGSKA (reference sequence). The CDR3 length is 12 residues. For the CDR3, the DNA is TGCAGTGCTAGATTCCAGGGTACCGAGCAGTACTTC. It encodes CSARFQGTEQYF.

The chain is built from TRBV5-4 and TRBJ2-5, with 8 bases lining up with TRBD2. The germline V gene encodes CDR1 SGHNT and CDR2 YYREEE (reference sequence). The CDR3 loop spans 14 amino acids. V lost 2 bases, J lost 7 bases, and 7 bases stayed unmatched. CDR3 bases: TGTGCCAGCAGCTTCGCGGGAGGTAGGGGGACCCAGTACTTC. Its protein is CASSFAGGRGTQYF.

This clonotype turned up a few times. The chain recombines TRBV5-1 with TRBJ2-3; 12 nucleotides align to TRBD2. Germline assignment: CDR1 SGHRS and CDR2 YFSETQ. The CDR3 is 16 residues long. With V trimmed by 6 bases and J by 4 bases, 9 bases remained unmatched. The CDR3 DNA reads TGCGCCAGCACTCTCCCTAGCGGGAGGGATGCAGATACGCAGTATTTT. Amino acid sequence: CASTLPSGRDADTQYF.

The genes are TRBV19 and TRBJ1-3; D perhaps matches TRBD1 (6 bases). The germline V and J ends were trimmed by 6 bases and 2 bases, with 14 bases remaining between them. CDR3 size: 15 residues. Per the germline V gene, CDR1 is LNHDA and CDR2 is SQIVND (reference sequence). The CDR3 loop reads CASSPTGIPGNTIYF. For the CDR3, the DNA is TGTGCCAGTAGCCCGACAGGTATTCCTGGAAACACCATATATTTT.

This clonotype was observed a handful of times. The rearrangement joins TRBV20-1 to TRBJ2-3; maybe TRBD1 (5 bases). The CDR3 contains 13 residues. CDR1 is DFQATT, CDR2 SNEGSKA, per germline (reference sequence). V lost 5 bases and J 3 bases, leaving 12 bases between the germline ends. The CDR3 protein is CSAELRGTDTQYF. For the CDR3, the DNA is TGCAGTGCTGAACTAAGGGGAACAGATACGCAGTATTTT.

This chain joins TRBV7-3 and TRBJ2-3, with D perhaps matching TRBD2 (5 bases). In germline, CDR1 is SGHTA, CDR2 FQGTGA. The CDR3 length is 13 residues. V dropped 2 bases and J dropped 15 bases, with 18 bases sitting between them. The chain's CDR3 is CASSLRADSVRYF. CDR3 DNA: TGTGCCAGCAGCTTACGCGCGGACTCCGTCCGTTATTTT.

This rearrangement joins TRBV6-2 or TRBV6-3 to TRBJ2-7; D might be TRBD2 (6 bases). Germline assignment: CDR1 MNHEY and CDR2 SVGEGT. Between the trimmed V and J ends, which lost 6 bases and 7 bases, there was a span of 13 bases. CDR3 size: 12 residues. The CDR3 protein is CASRRGVEEQYF. The CDR3 coding sequence is TGTGCCAGCAGGCGGGGCGTGGAAGAGCAGTACTTC.

The chain couples TRBV6-2 or TRBV6-3 to TRBJ1-6, with TRBD1 as a possible D gene (5 bases). Trimming took off 6 bases at V and 4 bases at J, with 16 bases between the two ends. Germline lookup yields CDR1 MNHEY and CDR2 SVGEGT. This CDR3 is 16 amino acids long. The CDR3 loop is CASRPGLSVYNSPLHF. CDR3 sequence (DNA): TGTGCCAGCAGACCGGGACTGAGTGTTTATAATTCACCCCTCCACTTT.

The chain links TRBV7-3 to TRBJ2-5, with 9 bases lining up with TRBD1. The length of the CDR3 is 15 residues. V lost 4 bases, J lost 4 bases, and 7 bases stayed unmatched. Germline values: CDR1 SGHTA, CDR2 FQGTGA. The CDR3 region has the DNA TGTGCCAGCAGCTCGACAGGGGGTGACGGAGAGACCCAGTACTTC. The encoded protein is CASSSTGGDGETQYF.

The chain carries TRBV7-9 and TRBJ1-2; no clear D. Trimming took 3 bases from V and 7 from J, leaving 9 bases between them. CDR3 length: 12 residues. From germline, CDR1 is SEHNR and CDR2 FQNEAQ (reference sequence). The CDR3 region is CASSLNVLGYTF. CDR3 nucleotide sequence: TGTGCCAGCAGCTTGAATGTGCTTGGCTACACCTTC.

This clonotype appeared a single time. The chain carries TRBV25-1 and TRBJ2-1; D remains ambiguous. In germline, CDR1 is MGHDK, CDR2 SYGVNS. The CDR3 spans 13 residues. V dropped 4 bases and J dropped 5 bases, with 9 bases sitting between them. CDR3 sequence reads: CASSGDNDNEQFF. CDR3 sequence (DNA): TGTGCCAGCAGTGGTGACAACGACAATGAGCAGTTCTTC.

This clonotype was counted a few times. V and J are TRBV20-1 and TRBJ2-3; D gene unclear. Germline V gives CDR1 DFQATT, CDR2 SNEGSKA (reference sequence). This CDR3 contains 12 residues. Trimming took off 2 bases at V and 6 bases at J, with 9 bases between the two ends. CDR3 bases: TGCAGTGCTAGACCGTTTCCGGATACGCAGTATTTT. Translating gives CSARPFPDTQYF.

The J gene is TRBJ2-7, the V gene TRBV6-1; 10 positions match TRBD1. CDR1 MNHNS and CDR2 SASEGT come from the germline V gene. The V segment lost 6 bases and the J segment 1 base; nucleotides outside the gene matches: 6. The CDR3 sequence is 15 residues long. The CDR3 loop is CASRGTGDYSYEQYF. In DNA form, the CDR3 reads TGTGCCAGCAGGGGGACAGGGGATTATTCCTACGAGCAGTACTTC.

This clonotype was picked up a small number of times. The chain uses TRBV20-1 and TRBJ2-5, with D possibly TRBD2 on 6 matching bases. The CDR3 is 13 amino acids. The V and J ends lost 3 bases and 4 bases respectively, with 12 bases between them. The germline V gene has CDR1 DFQATT and CDR2 SNEGSKA (reference sequence). In DNA form, the CDR3 reads TGCAGTGCTAGGTACGGGGGTGGAGAGACCCAGTACTTC. Translating it yields CSARYGGGETQYF.

For this clonotype: Relative to the germline gene, one junction end is altered; a read error may explain this. The CDR3 DNA follows: TGTGCTAGCAGCGGATTAGCGGGGGGAGAGACCCAGTACTTC. Amino acid sequence: CASSGLAGGETQYF. This chain joins TRBV7-7 and TRBJ2-5; 10 positions match TRBD2. Per the germline V gene, CDR1 is SSHAT and CDR2 is FNYEAQ (reference sequence). CDR3 length: 14 residues.

A word on this clonotype: One end of the junction fails to match germline, which may point to a read error. The chain recombines TRBV7-9 with TRBJ1-1, with a possible D match to TRBD1 (5 bases). The CDR3 runs to 13 residues. Germline V gene lookup returns CDR1 SEHNR and CDR2 FQNEAQ (reference sequence). The CDR3 nucleotides are TGTGCCAGCAGTTTAGGGACGGACCTTGAAGCTTTCTTT. Its translation is CASSLGTDLEAFF.

V is TRBV11-1 and J is TRBJ1-5; D is unclear. CDR3 length: 13 amino acids. Germline V gives CDR1 SGHAT, CDR2 FQDESV (reference sequence). V was pared by 1 base and J by 5 bases, with 6 bases between. CDR3: CASSLGIYQPQHF. Written as DNA, the CDR3 is TGTGCCAGCAGCTTAGGTATTTATCAGCCCCAGCATTTT.

There are a few counts of this clonotype. The CDR3 reads CASSKLAGTQYF. The CDR3 DNA reads as TGTGCCAGCAGTAAACTAGCGGGTACGCAGTATTTT. V gene TRBV6-1 combines with J gene TRBJ2-3, with 9 bases lining up with TRBD2. Germline V gives CDR1 MNHNS, CDR2 SASEGT. Trimming at V came to 5 bases and at J to 8 bases, leaving 2 bases not matched to a gene. CDR3 size: 12 residues.